This T cell receptor beta chain was documented in a study of regulatory T cells in long-lasting Graves disease. Overall study: New Graves' disease cases had less than 3 months of antithyroid drugs.

This clonotype appeared many times. Assembly of TCR beta libraries relied on iRepertoire HTBI primers together with Arm-PCR of CDR3 regions. TCRdb recomputed calls from the multiplex PCR reads with MiXCR, one row per CDR3 protein. The sample records 400,000 to 500,000 distinct CDR3 sequences, approximately 15% being singletons. This CDR3 has 15 amino acids. Per the germline V gene, CDR1 is SNHLY and CDR2 is FYNNEI. Losses at the gene ends were 6 bases for V and 7 bases for J; bases not matched to a gene: 8. The time point denotes: newly diagnosed GD, antithyroid drugs for less than 3 months. PBMCs were the source of the RNA used for TCR sequencing. These data were likewise used in another study, on T cells in Graves' hyperthyroidism and ophthalmopathy. This second report adds: Clinical symptoms, serum thyroxine, TRAb, thyroid ultrasound and orbital computed tomography informed diagnoses.

The receptor comes from a woman in her twenties or thirties with Graves disease. V usage is TRBV2 and J usage is TRBJ1-6; 8 bases align to TRBD1. This specimen consisted of peripheral blood mononuclear cells (PBMCs), obtained at new diagnosis, from a patient treated with antithyroid drugs. The CDR3 is CASSPDRVDNSPLHF. In nucleotides, the CDR3 is TGTGCCAGCAGCCCGGACAGGGTTGACAATTCACCCCTCCACTTT.